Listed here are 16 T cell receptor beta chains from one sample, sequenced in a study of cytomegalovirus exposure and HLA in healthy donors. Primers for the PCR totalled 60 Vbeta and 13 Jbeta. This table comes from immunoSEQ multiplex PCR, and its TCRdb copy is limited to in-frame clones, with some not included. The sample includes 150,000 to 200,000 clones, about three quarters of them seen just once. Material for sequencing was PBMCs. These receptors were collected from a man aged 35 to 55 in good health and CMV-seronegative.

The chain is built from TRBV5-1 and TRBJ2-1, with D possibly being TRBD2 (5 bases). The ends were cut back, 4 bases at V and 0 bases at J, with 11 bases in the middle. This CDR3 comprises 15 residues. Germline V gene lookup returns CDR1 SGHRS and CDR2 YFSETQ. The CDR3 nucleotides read TGCGCCAGCAGCCCACGTGGGAGCTCCTACAATGAGCAGTTCTTC. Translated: CASSPRGSSYNEQFF.

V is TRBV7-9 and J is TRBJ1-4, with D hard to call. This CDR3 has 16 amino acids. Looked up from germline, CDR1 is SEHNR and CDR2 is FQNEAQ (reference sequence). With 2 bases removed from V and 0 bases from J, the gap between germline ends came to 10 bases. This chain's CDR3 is CASSLFLVATNEKLFF. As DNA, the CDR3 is TGTGCCAGCAGCTTATTCCTAGTGGCAACTAATGAAAAACTGTTTTTT.

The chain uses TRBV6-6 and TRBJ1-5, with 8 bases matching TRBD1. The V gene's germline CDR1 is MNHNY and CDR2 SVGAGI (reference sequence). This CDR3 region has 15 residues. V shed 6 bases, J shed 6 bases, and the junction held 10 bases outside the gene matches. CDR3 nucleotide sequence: TGTGCCAGCAGCTTACGAGGACAGGGTGTTCAGCCCCAGCATTTT. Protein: CASSLRGQGVQPQHF.

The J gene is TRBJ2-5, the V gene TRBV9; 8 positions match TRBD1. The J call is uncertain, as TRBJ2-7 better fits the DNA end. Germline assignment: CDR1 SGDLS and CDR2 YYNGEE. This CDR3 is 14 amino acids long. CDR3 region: CASSPGTGRYEQYF. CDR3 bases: TGTGCCAGCAGCCCCGGGACAGGCAGGTACGAGCAGTACTTC.

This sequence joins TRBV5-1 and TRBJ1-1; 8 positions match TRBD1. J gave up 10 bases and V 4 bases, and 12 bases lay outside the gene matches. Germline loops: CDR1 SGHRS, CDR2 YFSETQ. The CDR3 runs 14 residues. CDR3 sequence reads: CASSLPGQGSVAFF. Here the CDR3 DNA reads TGCGCCAGCAGCCTACCCGGACAGGGAAGCGTAGCTTTCTTT. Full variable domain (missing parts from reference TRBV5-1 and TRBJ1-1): KAGVTQTPRYLIKTRGQQVTLSCSPISGHRSVSWYQQTPGQGLQFLFEYFSETQRNKGNFPGRFSGRQFSNSRSEMNVSTLELGDSALYLCASSLPGQGSVAFFGQGTRLTVV.

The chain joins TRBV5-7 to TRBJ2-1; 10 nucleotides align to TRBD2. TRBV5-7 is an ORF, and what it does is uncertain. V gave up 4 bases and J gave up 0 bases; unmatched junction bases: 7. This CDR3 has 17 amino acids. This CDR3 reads CASSVGLADASYNEQFF. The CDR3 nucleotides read TGTGCCAGCAGCGTTGGACTAGCGGATGCCTCCTACAATGAGCAGTTCTTC.

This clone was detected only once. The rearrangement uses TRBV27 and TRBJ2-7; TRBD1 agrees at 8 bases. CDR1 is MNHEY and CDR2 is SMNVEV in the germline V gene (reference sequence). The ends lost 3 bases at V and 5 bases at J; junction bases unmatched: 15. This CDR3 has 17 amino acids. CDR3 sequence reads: CASSFRPLGQGRHEQYF. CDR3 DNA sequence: TGTGCCAGCAGTTTCCGCCCGCTCGGACAGGGTCGCCACGAGCAGTACTTC.

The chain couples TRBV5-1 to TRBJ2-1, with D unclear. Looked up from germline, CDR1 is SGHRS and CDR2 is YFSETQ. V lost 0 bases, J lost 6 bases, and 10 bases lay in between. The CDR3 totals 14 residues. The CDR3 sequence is CASSLASLGNEQFF. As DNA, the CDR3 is TGCGCCAGCAGCTTGGCCAGTCTTGGCAATGAGCAGTTCTTC.

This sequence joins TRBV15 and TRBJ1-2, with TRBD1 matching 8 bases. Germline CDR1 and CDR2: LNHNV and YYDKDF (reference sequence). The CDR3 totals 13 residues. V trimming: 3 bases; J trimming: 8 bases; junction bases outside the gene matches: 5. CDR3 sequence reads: CATSRAGGQGYTF. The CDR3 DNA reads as TGTGCCACCAGCAGGGCAGGGGGCCAAGGCTACACCTTC.

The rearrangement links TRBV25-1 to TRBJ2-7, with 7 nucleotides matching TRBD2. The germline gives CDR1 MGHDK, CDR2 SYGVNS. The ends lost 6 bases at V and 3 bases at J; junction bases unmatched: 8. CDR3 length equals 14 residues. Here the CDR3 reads CASRVTGGFYEQYF. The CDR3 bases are TGTGCCAGCAGGGTGACGGGAGGTTTCTACGAGCAGTACTTC.

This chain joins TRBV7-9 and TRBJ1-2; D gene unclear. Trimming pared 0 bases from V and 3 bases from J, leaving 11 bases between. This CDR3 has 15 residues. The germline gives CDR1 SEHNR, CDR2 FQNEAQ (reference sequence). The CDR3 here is CASSLAARSDYGYTF. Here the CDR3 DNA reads TGTGCCAGCAGCTTAGCGGCGAGGTCGGACTATGGCTACACCTTC. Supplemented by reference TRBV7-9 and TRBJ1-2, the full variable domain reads DTGVSQNPRHKITKRGQNVTFRCDPISEHNRLYWYRQTLGQGPEFLTYFQNEAQLEKSRLLSDRFSAERPKGSFSTLEIQRTEQGDSAMYLCASSLAARSDYGYTFGSGTRLTVV.

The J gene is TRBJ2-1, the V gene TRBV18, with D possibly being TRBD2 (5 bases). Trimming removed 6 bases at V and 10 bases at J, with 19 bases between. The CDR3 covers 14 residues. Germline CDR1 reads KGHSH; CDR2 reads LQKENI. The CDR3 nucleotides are TGTGCCAGCTCGTACCCTTCAACTAGAGGGGAGCAGTTCTTC. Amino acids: CASSYPSTRGEQFF.

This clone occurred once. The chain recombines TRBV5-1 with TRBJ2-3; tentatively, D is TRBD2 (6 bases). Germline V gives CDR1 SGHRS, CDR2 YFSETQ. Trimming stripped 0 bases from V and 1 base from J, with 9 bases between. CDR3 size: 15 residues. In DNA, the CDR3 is TGCGCCAGCAGCTTGGGGCGGGGACGCACAGATACGCAGTATTTT. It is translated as CASSLGRGRTDTQYF.

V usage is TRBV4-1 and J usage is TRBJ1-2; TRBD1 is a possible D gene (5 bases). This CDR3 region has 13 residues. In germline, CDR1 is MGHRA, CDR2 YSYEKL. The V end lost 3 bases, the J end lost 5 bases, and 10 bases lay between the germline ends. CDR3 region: CASSHPDRYGYTF. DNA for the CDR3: TGCGCCAGCAGCCACCCCGACAGATATGGCTACACCTTC.

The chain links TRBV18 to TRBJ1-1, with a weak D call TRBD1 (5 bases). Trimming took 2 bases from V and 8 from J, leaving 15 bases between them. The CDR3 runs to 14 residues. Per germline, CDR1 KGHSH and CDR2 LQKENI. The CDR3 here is CASSPGARSPEAFF. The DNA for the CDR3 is TGTGCCAGCTCACCAGGGGCAAGGAGTCCAGAAGCTTTCTTT.

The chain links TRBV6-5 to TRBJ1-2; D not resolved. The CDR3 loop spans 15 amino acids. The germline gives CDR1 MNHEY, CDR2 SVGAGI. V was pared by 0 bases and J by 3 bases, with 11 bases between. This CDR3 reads CASSYSGLGDYGYTF. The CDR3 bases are TGTGCCAGCAGTTACTCGGGCCTGGGTGACTATGGCTACACCTTC.